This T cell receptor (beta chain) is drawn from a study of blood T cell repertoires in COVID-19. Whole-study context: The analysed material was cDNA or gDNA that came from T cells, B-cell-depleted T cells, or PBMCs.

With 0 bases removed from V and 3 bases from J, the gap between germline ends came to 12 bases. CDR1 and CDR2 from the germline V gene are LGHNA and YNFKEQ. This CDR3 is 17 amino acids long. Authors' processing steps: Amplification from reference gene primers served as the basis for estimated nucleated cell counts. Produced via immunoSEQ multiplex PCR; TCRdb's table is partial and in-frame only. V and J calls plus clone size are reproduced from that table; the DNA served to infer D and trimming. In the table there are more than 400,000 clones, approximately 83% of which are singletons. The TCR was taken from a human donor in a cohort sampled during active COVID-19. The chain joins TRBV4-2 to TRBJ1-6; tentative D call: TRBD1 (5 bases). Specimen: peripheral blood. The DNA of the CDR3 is TGTGCCAGCAGCCAAGAGCCAAGGGGAGGCTATAATTCACCCCTCCACTTT. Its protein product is CASSQEPRGGYNSPLHF.